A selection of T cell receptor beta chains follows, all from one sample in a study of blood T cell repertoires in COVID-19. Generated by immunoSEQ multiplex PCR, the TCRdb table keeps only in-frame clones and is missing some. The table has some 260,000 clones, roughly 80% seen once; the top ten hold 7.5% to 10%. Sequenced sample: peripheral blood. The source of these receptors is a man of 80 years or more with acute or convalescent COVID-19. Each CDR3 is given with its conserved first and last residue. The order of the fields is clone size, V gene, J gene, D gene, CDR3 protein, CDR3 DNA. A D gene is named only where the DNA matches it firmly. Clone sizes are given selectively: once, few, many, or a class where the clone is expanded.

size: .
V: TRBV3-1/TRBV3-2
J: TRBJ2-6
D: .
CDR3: CASSHVIGAGANVLTF
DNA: TGTGCCAGCAGCCATGTAATAGGGGCTGGGGCCAACGTCCTGACTTTC

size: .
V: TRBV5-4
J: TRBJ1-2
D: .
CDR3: CASSTPRDFYGYTF
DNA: TGTGCCAGCAGCACCCCCAGGGATTTCTATGGCTACACCTTC

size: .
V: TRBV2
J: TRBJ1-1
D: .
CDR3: CASSKERIANTEAFF
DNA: TGTGCCAGCAGTAAGGAACGGATAGCGAACACTGAAGCTTTCTTT

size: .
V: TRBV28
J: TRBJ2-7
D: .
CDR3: CASRASGTYEQYF
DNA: TGTGCCAGCAGGGCATCCGGGACCTACGAGCAGTACTTC

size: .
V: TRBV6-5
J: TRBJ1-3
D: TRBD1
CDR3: CASTRRGSGNTIYF
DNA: TGTGCCAGCACCCGCAGGGGGTCGGGAAACACCATATATTTT

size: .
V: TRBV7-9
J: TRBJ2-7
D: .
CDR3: CASSLAVEQTEQYF
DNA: TGTGCCAGCAGCTTAGCGGTTGAGCAAACCGAGCAGTACTTC

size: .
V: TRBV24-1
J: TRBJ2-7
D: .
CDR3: CATSDSGTEQYF
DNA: TGTGCCACCAGTGATTCCGGGACAGAGCAGTACTTC

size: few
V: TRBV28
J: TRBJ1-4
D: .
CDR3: CASSPGGRENEKLFF
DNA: TGTGCCAGCAGTCCCGGGGGAAGAGAAAATGAAAAACTGTTTTTT

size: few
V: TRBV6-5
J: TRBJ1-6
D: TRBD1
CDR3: CASSGLQGGNSPLHF
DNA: TGTGCCAGCAGCGGACTACAGGGGGGGAATTCACCCCTCCACTTT

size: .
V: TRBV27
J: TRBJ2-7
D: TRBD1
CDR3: CASSLFGGDRGYEQYF
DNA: TGTGCCAGCAGTCTATTCGGGGGGGACAGGGGGTACGAGCAGTACTTC

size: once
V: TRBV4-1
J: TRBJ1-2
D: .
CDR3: CASSQALGGYGYTF
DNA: TGCGCCAGCAGCCAAGCTTTGGGGGGTTATGGCTACACCTTC

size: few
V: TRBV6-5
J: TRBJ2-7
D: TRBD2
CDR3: CASSSGTSGVYYEQYF
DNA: TGTGCCAGCAGTTCCGGGACTAGCGGAGTTTATTACGAGCAGTACTTC

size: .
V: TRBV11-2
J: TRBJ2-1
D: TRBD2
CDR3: CASSHLPAGGLYNEQFF
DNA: TGTGCCAGCAGCCACCTCCCGGCGGGGGGGCTATACAATGAGCAGTTCTTC

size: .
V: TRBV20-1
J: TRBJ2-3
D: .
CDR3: CSASAADTQYF
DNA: TGCAGTGCTAGTGCGGCAGATACGCAGTATTTT

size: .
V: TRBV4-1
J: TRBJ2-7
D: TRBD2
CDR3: CASSQATAGGIYEQYF
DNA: TGCGCCAGCAGCCAAGCAACGGCGGGAGGAATCTACGAGCAGTACTTC

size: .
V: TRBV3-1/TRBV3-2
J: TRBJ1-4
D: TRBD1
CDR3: CASSQRQGREKLFF
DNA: TGTGCCAGCAGCCAAAGACAGGGAAGAGAAAAACTGTTTTTT

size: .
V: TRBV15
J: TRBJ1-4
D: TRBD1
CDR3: CATSRSRDSNEKLFF
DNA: TGTGCCACCAGCAGAAGCCGGGACAGCAATGAAAAACTGTTTTTT

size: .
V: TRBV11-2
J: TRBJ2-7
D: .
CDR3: CASSLRQSLYEQYF
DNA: TGTGCCAGCAGCTTGCGACAGAGCCTCTACGAGCAGTACTTC

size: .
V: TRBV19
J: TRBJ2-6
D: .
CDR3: CASTDSYRSGANVLTF
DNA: TGTGCCAGTACAGACAGTTATAGATCTGGGGCCAACGTCCTGACTTTC

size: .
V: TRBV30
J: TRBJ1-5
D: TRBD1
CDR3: CAWSPPWTGGGNQPQHF
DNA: TGTGCCTGGAGCCCCCCGTGGACAGGGGGGGGCAATCAGCCCCAGCATTTT

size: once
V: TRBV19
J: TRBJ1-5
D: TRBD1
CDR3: CASSMQGARQPQHF
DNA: TGTGCCAGTAGTATGCAGGGGGCAAGGCAGCCCCAGCATTTT

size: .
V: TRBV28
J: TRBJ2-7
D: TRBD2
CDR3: CASSPPGLPHEQYF
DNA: TGTGCCAGCAGTCCACCGGGACTACCCCACGAGCAGTACTTC

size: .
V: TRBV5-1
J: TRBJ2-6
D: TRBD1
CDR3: CASSSQGAGANVLTF
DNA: TGCGCCAGCAGCTCACAGGGGGCTGGGGCCAACGTCCTGACTTTC

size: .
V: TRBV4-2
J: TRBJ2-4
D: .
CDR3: CASSQRNSEAKNIQYF
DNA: TGTGCCAGCAGCCAACGAAACAGTGAAGCCAAAAACATTCAGTACTTC

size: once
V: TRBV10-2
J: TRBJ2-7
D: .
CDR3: CASSRGGRSYEQYF
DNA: TGCGCCAGCTCCCGCGGGGGCCGCTCCTACGAGCAGTACTTC

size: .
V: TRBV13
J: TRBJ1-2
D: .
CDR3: CASSLEGGGKGYTF
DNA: TGTGCCAGCAGCTTAGAAGGGGGAGGGAAAGGCTACACCTTC

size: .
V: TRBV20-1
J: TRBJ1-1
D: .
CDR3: CSASLGARTEAFF
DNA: TGCAGTGCTAGTCTGGGGGCGAGAACTGAAGCTTTCTTT

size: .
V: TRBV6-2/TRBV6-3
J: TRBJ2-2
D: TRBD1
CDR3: CASGRQGAGAGELFF
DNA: TGTGCCAGCGGCCGACAGGGGGCCGGGGCCGGGGAGCTGTTTTTT

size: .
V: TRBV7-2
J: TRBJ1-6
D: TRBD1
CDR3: CASSLADRLNSPLHF
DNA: TGTGCCAGCAGCTTAGCGGACAGGCTTAATTCACCCCTCCACTTT

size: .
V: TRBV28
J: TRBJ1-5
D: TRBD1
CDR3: CASRTGGANQPQHF
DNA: TGTGCCAGTCGAACAGGGGGCGCCAATCAGCCCCAGCATTTT

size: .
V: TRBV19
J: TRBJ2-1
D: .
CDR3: CASSMWLQNEQFF
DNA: TGTGCCAGTAGTATGTGGCTACAGAATGAGCAGTTCTTC

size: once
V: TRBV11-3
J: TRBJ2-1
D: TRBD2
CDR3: CASSSSGSGEQFF
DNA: TGTGCCAGCAGCTCTAGCGGGAGTGGGGAGCAGTTCTTC

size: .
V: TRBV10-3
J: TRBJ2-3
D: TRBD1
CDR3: CAISYPGQGPLTDTQYF
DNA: TGTGCCATCAGTTACCCGGGACAGGGGCCACTCACAGATACGCAGTATTTT

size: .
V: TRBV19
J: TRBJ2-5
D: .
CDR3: CASSTFRGFKETQYF
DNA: TGTGCCAGTAGTACCTTTAGGGGGTTCAAAGAGACCCAGTACTTC

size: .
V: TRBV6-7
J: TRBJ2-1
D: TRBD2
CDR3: CASSYDRGLAGGSSSYNEQFF
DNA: TGTGCCAGCAGTTACGACAGGGGACTAGCGGGAGGGTCGAGCTCCTACAATGAGCAGTTCTTC

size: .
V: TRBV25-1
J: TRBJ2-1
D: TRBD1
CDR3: CASSGWDRAAKEYNQFF
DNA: TGTGCCAGCAGTGGATGGGACAGAGCAGCTAAAGAGTACAATCAGTTCTTC

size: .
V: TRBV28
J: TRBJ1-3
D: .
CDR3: CASSPAGGAGNTIYF
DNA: TGTGCCAGCAGTCCTGCGGGGGGAGCTGGAAACACCATATATTTT